Each of the 31 T cell receptor beta chains below was sequenced from the same sample in a study of breast tumors, draining lymph nodes, adjacent tissues. TCRdb reprocessed the multiplex PCR reads via MiXCR and lists one record per CDR3 protein. The repertoire holds 150,000 to 200,000 distinct CDR3 sequences, with 30% to 35% as singletons. Breast cancer patients provided tissue from their axillary draining lymph nodes. Sequencing was carried out using axillary lymph node tissue. Receptor source: a female donor with breast cancer. Some clones in this sample may be carry-over from other donors' samples.

The rearrangement uses TRBV10-3 and TRBJ1-5, with no clear D. The germline V gene encodes CDR1 ENHRY and CDR2 SYGVKD. The CDR3 contains 14 residues. Between the trimmed V and J ends, which lost 8 bases and 14 bases, there was a span of 25 bases. CDR3: CAIRTSGSSSYEHF. The CDR3, as DNA: TGTGCCATCCGGACTAGCGGGAGTTCTTCCTACGAGCATTTT.

This rearrangement joins TRBV6-5 to TRBJ2-3; weak D call: TRBD2 (6 bases). V shed 3 bases and J shed 2 bases, with 9 bases lying between them. CDR1 MNHEY and CDR2 SVGAGI come from the germline V gene. This CDR3 contains 14 residues. CDR3 residues: CASSYGGNTDTQYF. CDR3 DNA sequence: TGTGCCAGCAGTTATGGGGGGAACACAGATACGCAGTATTTT.

The rearrangement joins TRBV6-5 to TRBJ2-5; TRBD2 aligns across 7 bases. CDR1 is MNHEY, CDR2 SVGAGI, per germline. V lost 6 bases to trimming and J lost 8 bases; unmatched junction nucleotides: 18. This CDR3 has 16 amino acids. The CDR3 sequence is CASSPMGEGRRDTQYF. The CDR3 nucleotides read TGTGCCAGCAGCCCGATGGGGGAGGGGAGGAGAGATACCCAGTACTTC.

In this sample, this clonotype turned up many times. Mismatch with germline at one junction end may stem from a read error. The chain combines TRBV12-5 with TRBJ1-5, with D unclear. This CDR3 spans 11 amino acids. Looked up from germline, CDR1 is LGHNT and CDR2 is FRNRAP. The CDR3 DNA reads as TGTGCCAGTGGGTTCAATCAGCCCCAGCATTTT. Translating gives CASGFNQPQHF.

This clonotype was seen many times. J is TRBJ2-6 and V is TRBV13; 7 positions agree with TRBD1. V shed 5 bases and J 12 bases; nucleotides not matched to a gene: 7. The CDR3 runs 13 residues. The germline V gene has CDR1 PRHDT and CDR2 FYEKMQ (reference sequence). CDR3 loop: CASSIGQAAVLTF. The DNA for the CDR3 is TGTGCCAGCAGCATCGGACAGGCTGCCGTCCTGACTTTC.

This clonotype was recorded at least ten times. No conserved phenylalanine or tryptophan ends this CDR3, so it is likely a read error. No DNA is shown, since the ends of the CDR3 on it are uncertain; the CDR3 is the one TCRdb lists. The V gene is TRBV24-1, the J gene TRBJ2-7; TRBD1, as called in the table, went unchecked against the DNA. Germline-derived CDR1 and CDR2 are KGHDR and SFDVKD. The CDR3 spans 12 residues, counting both ends. CDR3 region: CATSDRDRVRRN.

The chain has TRBV15 and TRBJ2-3; tentatively, D is TRBD1 or TRBD2 (5 bases each). Germline values: CDR1 LNHNV, CDR2 YYDKDF (reference sequence). This CDR3 has 13 residues. With 5 bases removed from V and 11 bases from J, the gap between germline ends came to 17 bases. CDR3 residues: CATSGDRVDEQYF. The CDR3 coding sequence is TGTGCCACCAGCGGGGACCGGGTCGATGAGCAGTATTTT. The variable domain in full, with the rest retrieved from reference TRBV15 and TRBJ2-3, is DAMVIQNPRYQVTQFGKPVTLSCSQTLNHNVMYWYQQKSSQAPKLLFHYYDKDFNNEADTPDNFQSRRPNTSFCFLDIRSPGLGDTAMYLCATSGDRVDEQYFGPGTRLTVL.

At least ten counts were recorded for this clonotype. The V call is TRBV12-3 or TRBV12-4, the J call TRBJ2-1; TRBD2 agrees at 10 bases. This CDR3 is built from 17 residues. V shed 3 bases and J 6 bases; nucleotides not matched to a gene: 11. The CDR3 loop reads CASSLKLAGLLGNEQFF. Written as DNA, the CDR3 is TGTGCCAGCAGTTTGAAACTAGCGGGGTTGCTGGGCAATGAGCAGTTCTTC.

This clonotype has at least ten counts. The V and J genes are TRBV7-9 and TRBJ2-5, with D perhaps matching TRBD1 (6 bases). V was clipped by 4 bases and J by 5 bases, with 17 bases between them. This CDR3 spans 15 amino acids. Germline CDR1 is SEHNR and CDR2 is FQNEAQ (reference sequence). The CDR3 bases are TGTGCCAGCAGCTCCGTCGTAGGGGGTCGGGAGACCCAGTACTTC. It codes for CASSSVVGGRETQYF.

The chain carries TRBV6-4 and TRBJ2-2; D is undetermined. CDR3 length equals 14 residues. The germline CDR1 and CDR2 sequences are MRHNA and SNTAGT. V shed 0 bases and J shed 1 base, with 3 bases lying between them. CDR3 in DNA: TGTGCCAGCAGTGACTCGGGGAACACCGGGGAGCTGTTTTTT. Residues: CASSDSGNTGELFF.

A note on this clonotype: This sequence may be a read error, since a much larger clone differs from it by one base. The V gene is TRBV30, the J gene TRBJ2-3, with 13 bases fitting TRBD2. Germline loops: CDR1 GTSNPN, CDR2 SVGIG (reference sequence). The CDR3 contains 16 residues. The CDR3 loop is CAWSQLAGGPSRTHYF. CDR3 sequence (DNA): TGTGCCTGGAGTCAACTAGCGGGAGGGCCTTCCCGTACGCACTATTTT.

Note on this clonotype: A much bigger clone sits one base away, suggesting this may be a read error. The CDR3 loop is CASSKDQPARASTDTQYF. The CDR3 DNA follows: TGTGCCAGCAGCAAAGACCAGCCGGCACGCGCTAGCACAGATACGCAGTATTTT. J is TRBJ2-3 and V is TRBV11-1, with unresolved D. CDR1 is SGHAT and CDR2 is FQDESV in the germline V gene (reference sequence). V was trimmed by 5 bases and J by 0 bases, leaving 21 bases between them. The CDR3 consists of 18 residues.

This clonotype was picked up many times. This sequence joins TRBV4-1 and TRBJ2-2; 10 bases align to TRBD2. The V gene's germline CDR1 is MGHRA and CDR2 YSYEKL. This CDR3 has 20 residues. V trimming: 0 bases; J trimming: 2 bases; junction bases outside the gene matches: 12. Here the CDR3 reads CASSQEGGGSGRANTGELFF. The CDR3 DNA sequence: TGCGCCAGCAGCCAAGAGGGGGGAGGGAGCGGGAGGGCCAACACCGGGGAGCTGTTTTTT.

A word on this clonotype: Since a much larger clone is just one base distant, this may be a read error. J is TRBJ1-2 and V is TRBV6-6; D is uncertain. V gave up 6 bases and J gave up 0 bases, with 20 bases separating them. The germline gives CDR1 MNHNY, CDR2 SVGAGI (reference sequence). The CDR3 spans 17 residues. The DNA for the CDR3 is TGTGCCAGCAGACTAAGGAAGGGTCGGACCTCTAACTATGGCTACACCTTC. This translates into CASRLRKGRTSNYGYTF.

This chain links TRBV9 with TRBJ1-2, with D perhaps TRBD1 (5 bases). Looked up from germline, CDR1 is SGDLS and CDR2 is YYNGEE. The CDR3 has 11 residues. Trimming cost V 4 bases and J 8 bases, with 9 bases left between them. Here the CDR3 reads CASSTPGGYTF. DNA for the CDR3: TGTGCCAGCAGCACTCCAGGGGGCTACACCTTC. The variable domain in full, completed from reference TRBV9 and TRBJ1-2, reads DSGVTQTPKHLITATGQRVTLRCSPRSGDLSVYWYQQSLDQGLQFLIQYYNGEERAKGNILERFSAQQFPDLHSELNLSSLELGDSALYFCASSTPGGYTFGSGTRLTVV.

Many counts were recorded for this clonotype. The J gene is TRBJ2-1, the V gene TRBV19; D is unresolved. Germline lookup yields CDR1 LNHDA and CDR2 SQIVND (reference sequence). V lost 0 bases, J lost 6 bases, and 12 bases lay in between. The CDR3 is 15 residues long. This CDR3 reads CASSIDLGLGNEQFF. The CDR3 DNA is TGTGCCAGTAGTATAGATCTAGGGTTGGGCAATGAGCAGTTCTTC. Complete variable domain (other parts from reference TRBV19 and TRBJ2-1): DGGITQSPKYLFRKEGQNVTLSCEQNLNHDAMYWYRQDPGQGLRLIYYSQIVNDFQKGDIAEGYSVSREKKESFPLTVTSAQKNPTAFYLCASSIDLGLGNEQFFGPGTRLTVL.

This chain uses TRBV5-4 with TRBJ2-1; D is possibly TRBD1 (6 bases). Trimming removed 0 bases at V and 9 bases at J, with 13 bases between. There are 14 residues in the CDR3. Germline V CDR1 and CDR2: SGHNT, YYREEE (reference sequence). The CDR3 is CASSLEGRGREQFF. The CDR3 DNA follows: TGTGCCAGCAGCTTGGAGGGCAGGGGCCGTGAGCAGTTCTTC.

Many counts were recorded for this clonotype. This chain joins TRBV11-1 and TRBJ1-2; D is undetermined. Germline V gene lookup returns CDR1 SGHAT and CDR2 FQDESV (reference sequence). There are 13 residues in the CDR3. The ends were cut back, 1 base at V and 5 bases at J, with 8 bases in the middle. The CDR3 sequence is CASSLGARYGYTF. The CDR3 region has the DNA TGTGCCAGCAGCTTAGGGGCCAGATATGGCTACACCTTC.

The V call is TRBV2, the J call TRBJ2-1; 8 bases are shared with TRBD2. Germline CDR1 is SNHLY and CDR2 is FYNNEI. Losses at the gene ends were 10 bases for V and 7 bases for J; bases not matched to a gene: 12. The CDR3 is 14 amino acids. CDR3 coding DNA: TGTGCCATCACCCGGGGACTAGAAGGGAATGAGCAGTTCTTC. This codes for CAITRGLEGNEQFF.

The rearrangement uses TRBV6-1 and TRBJ2-4; 8 positions agree with TRBD1. This CDR3 comprises 17 residues. Germline loops: CDR1 MNHNS, CDR2 SASEGT. V trimming: 1 base; J trimming: 8 bases; junction bases outside the gene matches: 13. CDR3: CASSEDRGLGSFDIQYF. The CDR3 region has the DNA TGTGCCAGCAGTGAAGACAGGGGGTTGGGCTCGTTCGACATTCAGTACTTC.

With regard to this clonotype: This may be a read error, as it is one base from a much larger clone. The chain couples TRBV19 to TRBJ2-1, with TRBD1 matching 8 bases. CDR3 length: 19 residues. The V gene's germline CDR1 is LNHDA and CDR2 SQIVND (reference sequence). The CDR3 loop is CASSIRGQAYGSSYNAQFF. The CDR3 nucleotides read TGTGCCAGTAGTATCAGGGGACAGGCCTATGGATCATCCTACAATGCGCAGTTCTTC.

Remarks on this clonotype: A much larger clone differs from this one at a single base, so this may be a read error. This chain joins TRBV12-3 or TRBV12-4 and TRBJ1-2; D might be TRBD1 (6 bases). The CDR3 totals 15 residues. The ends were cut back, 5 bases at V and 4 bases at J, with 17 bases in the middle. CDR3 DNA: TGTGCCAGCAGTCAACGGGGGGCGCGAATCTATGGCTACACCTTC. As protein: CASSQRGARIYGYTF.

Turning to this clonotype: A read error may be the cause here, since a much bigger clone is one base away. The chain has TRBV19 and TRBJ2-5; D assignment may be TRBD1 or TRBD2 (5 bases each). The CDR3 length is 14 residues. CDR1 LNHDA and CDR2 SQIVND come from the germline V gene (reference sequence). CDR3 amino acids: CASSIAPGTGTRYF. DNA for the CDR3: TGTGCCAGTAGTATAGCCCCGGGGACGGGGACCCGGTACTTC.

This clonotype was seen at least ten times. The V gene is TRBV5-8, the J gene TRBJ2-3; 11 bases map to TRBD2. The V gene's germline CDR1 is SGHTS and CDR2 YDEGEE. V shed 4 bases and J 0 bases; nucleotides not matched to a gene: 10. This CDR3 has 18 amino acids. In nucleotides, the CDR3 is TGTGCCAGCAGCGCGGGACTAGCGGAGCCTCCTAGCACAGATACGCAGTATTTT. It encodes CASSAGLAEPPSTDTQYF.

The chain combines TRBV11-1 with TRBJ2-2; 9 bases fit TRBD1. The V and J ends lost 3 bases and 4 bases, in that order; junction bases with no gene match: 3. CDR1 and CDR2 from the germline V gene are SGHAT and FQDESV (reference sequence). The CDR3 sequence is 15 residues long. Here the CDR3 reads CASSFGQGTTGELFF. CDR3 DNA: TGTGCCAGCAGCTTCGGACAGGGGACCACCGGGGAGCTGTTTTTT.

This clonotype was seen at least ten times. The CDR3 sequence is CASSQDPKGNEKLFF. Here the CDR3 DNA reads TGTGCCAGCTCACAAGACCCAAAGGGTAATGAAAAACTGTTTTTT. The rearrangement uses TRBV18 and TRBJ1-4; D is undetermined. In germline, CDR1 is KGHSH, CDR2 LQKENI. V lost 4 bases to trimming and J lost 4 bases, with 13 bases between them. This CDR3 is 15 amino acids long. The full variable domain, completed using reference TRBV18 and TRBJ1-4, is NAGVMQNPRHLVRRRGQEARLRCSPMKGHSHVYWYRQLPEEGLKFMVYLQKENIIDESGMPKERFSAEFPKEGPSILRIQQVVRGDSAAYFCASSQDPKGNEKLFFGSGTQLSVL.

This clonotype has only a few counts. This could be a read error, since a much larger clone is one nucleotide away. V usage is TRBV7-9 and J usage is TRBJ2-2; D is unresolved. The CDR3 has 11 residues. The germline V gene encodes CDR1 SEHNR and CDR2 FQNEAQ (reference sequence). DNA for the CDR3: TGTGCCTGCAGCCCCTCTGGGGAGCTGTTTTTT. Protein: CACSPSGELFF.

The V and J genes are TRBV6-5 and TRBJ1-2; TRBD1 matches 10 bases. Trimming cost V 6 bases and J 8 bases; bases outside gene matches: 9. The V gene's germline CDR1 is MNHEY and CDR2 SVGAGI. This CDR3 is 14 amino acids long. The chain's CDR3 is CASRSPTGGAGYTF. In nucleotides, the CDR3 is TGTGCCAGCAGATCGCCGACAGGGGGCGCGGGCTACACCTTC.

About this clonotype: A much bigger clone sits one base away, suggesting this may be a read error. The J gene is TRBJ2-7, the V gene TRBV5-6; 8 positions agree with TRBD1. The CDR3 runs to 15 residues. The V gene's germline CDR1 is SGHDT and CDR2 YYEEEE. The CDR3 reads CASSFKDRVVGEQCF. Written as DNA, the CDR3 is TGTGCCAGCAGCTTTAAGGACAGGGTGGTGGGCGAGCAGTGCTTC.

Ten or more counts support this clonotype. CDR3 region: CSVAARGYNEQFF. DNA of the CDR3: TGCAGCGTTGCAGCCAGGGGCTACAATGAGCAGTTCTTC. The V gene is TRBV29-1, the J gene TRBJ2-1; a possible D gene is TRBD1 (6 bases). V lost 4 bases and J lost 3, with 10 bases in between. Germline CDR1 SQVTM, CDR2 ANQGSEA. CDR3 length equals 13 residues.

The chain employs TRBV19 and TRBJ1-3; D is undetermined. This CDR3 contains 13 residues. In germline, CDR1 is LNHDA, CDR2 SQIVND (reference sequence). Trimming shortened V by 0 bases and J by 7 bases, and 7 bases separated the two germline ends. CDR3 sequence (DNA): TGTGCCAGTAGTATAGATAGGAGCAACACCATATATTTT. Protein product: CASSIDRSNTIYF.